This TCR beta chain was observed in a study of blood T cell repertoires in COVID-19. Using immunoSEQ multiplex PCR, the repertoire was profiled, and TCRdb retains in-frame clones only, with some absent. The profile shows roughly 90,000 clones, 86% of them singletons. Between the trimmed V and J ends, which lost 0 bases and 2 bases, there was a span of 17 bases. CDR3 length: 17 residues. Germline V lookup: CDR1 MNHEY, CDR2 SVGEGT. Sequences were obtained from peripheral blood. This TCR derives from a human donor in a cohort sampled during active COVID-19. V and J are TRBV6-2 or TRBV6-3 and TRBJ2-7; D call uncertain. Here the CDR3 reads CASSYSKPHSLPYEQYF. In nucleotides, the CDR3 is TGTGCCAGCAGTTACTCCAAGCCACACAGCCTACCCTACGAGCAGTACTTC.